This T cell receptor beta chain is drawn from a study of identical twins. Germline loops: CDR1 SGHRS, CDR2 YFSETQ. V lost 5 bases and J lost 15, with 23 bases in between. This CDR3 spans 14 amino acids. Study-wide results and caveats: Less excess twin sharing appeared in beta out-of-frame sequences. Abundant cord blood beta clonotypes carried fewer insertions; memory repertoires showed none. Potential partial confounding of zero-insertion analyses by invariant MAIT and iNKT cells was noted.

There are a few counts of this clonotype. Its antigen is as yet unknown. With template switching, a universal primer site was added, and the cDNA carried unique molecular identifiers. TCRdb re-called the 5' RACE reads through MiXCR, storing one row per CDR3 protein. Of about 480,000 distinct CDR3 sequences in the sample, 12% to 15% are singletons; the top ten hold around 0.57%. These data also featured in a second study, about yellow fever vaccine responses in identical twins.

This TCR came from a woman younger than 35 in good health. The chain couples TRBV5-1 to TRBJ1-4, with D possibly matching TRBD1 (5 bases). The sample was CD4+ T cells sorted from blood. The CDR3 DNA is TGCGCCAGCAGTCAAGATGAACGGGGGACGAGGGTGTTTTTT. This gives the protein CASSQDERGTRVFF. The whole variable domain, remainder taken from reference TRBV5-1 and TRBJ1-4, is KAGVTQTPRYLIKTRGQQVTLSCSPISGHRSVSWYQQTPGQGLQFLFEYFSETQRNKGNFPGRFSGRQFSNSRSEMNVSTLELGDSALYLCASSQDERGTRVFFGSGTQLSVL.